This T cell receptor (beta chain) appears in the sequencing data of a study of breast tumors, draining lymph nodes, adjacent tissues (dated by TCRdb to the mid-2010s). For the study in its entirety: TCR beta repertoires were compared across tumor, adjacent nontumor tissue and axillary lymph nodes obtained from breast cancer patients. The study was designed to assess the relationships and possible T-cell exchange between tumor, surrounding tissue and draining lymph node repertoires in human breast cancer. Study-wide conclusions, independent of this receptor: Rather than being directly demonstrated, the conclusion that tumor T cells originate in lymph nodes was presented as consistent with a hypothesis. The similarity between tumor and nontumor tissue repertoires was significantly greater in luminal-like breast cancer than in basal-like breast cancer. The data were considered consistent with the idea that most tumor T cells come from the lymph node and then expand in tumor tissue. T-cell repertoire diversity in tumors was found to be lower than in lymph nodes but higher than in nontumor tissue, and preferential V and J gene usage was observed.

Reading from cysteine to phenylalanine, the CDR3 counts 15 amino acids. Only the CDR3 region is kept as DNA, spanning 45 bases read in frame from base 1. V is clipped by 2 bases and J by 8 bases, and the sequence between their germline boundaries is 14 bases long. Looking up the germline V gene yields CDR1 SGHRS and CDR2 YFSETQ. This clonotype showed up many times. Its recognized antigen is unknown. Per-base qualities were not stored, and no clone one base away is much larger. The data were produced on an Illumina HiSeq 2000. Multiplex PCR amplification was used to build the TCR beta chain libraries. The amplified TCR beta chain products were analyzed by high-throughput sequencing. In-frame beta chains were kept once TCRdb had trimmed the public reads at Q25 with fastp and called clones with MiXCR. Rows with one shared CDR3 protein collapse into an entry with the most common genes and DNA. Counted in this sample were approximately 130,000 distinct CDR3 sequences; around 20% of them appeared once. The ten biggest clones cover roughly 2% of the sample.

Lymph node samples came from the axillary draining lymph nodes of breast cancer patients. The chain is encoded by TRBV5-1 joined to TRBJ1-6, with the D gene call left open. This TCR was sampled from a female donor with breast cancer. Some clones in this sample may be carry-over from other donors' samples. The sequencing sample was made of axillary lymph node tissue. CDR3 reads: CASSFPRASYSPLHF. In nucleotides, the sequence is TGCGCCAGCAGCTTTCCCCGGGCCTCATATTCACCCCTCCACTTT.